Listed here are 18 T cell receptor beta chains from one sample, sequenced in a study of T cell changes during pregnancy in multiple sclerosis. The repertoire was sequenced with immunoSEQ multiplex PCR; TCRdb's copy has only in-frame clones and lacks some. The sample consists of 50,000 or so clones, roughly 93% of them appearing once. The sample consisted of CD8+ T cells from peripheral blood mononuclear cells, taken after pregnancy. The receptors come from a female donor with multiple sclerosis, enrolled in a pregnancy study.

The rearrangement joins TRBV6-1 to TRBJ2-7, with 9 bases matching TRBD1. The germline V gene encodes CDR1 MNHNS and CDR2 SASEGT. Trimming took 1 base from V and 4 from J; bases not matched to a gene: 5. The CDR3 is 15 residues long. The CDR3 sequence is CASSEEGDREYEQYF. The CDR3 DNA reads TGTGCCAGCAGTGAAGAGGGGGACAGGGAATACGAGCAGTACTTC.

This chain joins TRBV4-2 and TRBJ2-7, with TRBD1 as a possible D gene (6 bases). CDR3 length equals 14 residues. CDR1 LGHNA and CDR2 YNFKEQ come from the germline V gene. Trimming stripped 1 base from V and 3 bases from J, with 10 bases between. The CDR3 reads CASSQGTEVYEQYF. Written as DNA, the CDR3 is TGTGCCAGCAGCCAAGGGACAGAAGTCTACGAGCAGTACTTC.

The DNA of the CDR3 is TGTGCCAGCAGCCTGGGACAACTTAATGAAAAACTGTTTTTT. Translation gives CASSLGQLNEKLFF. The chain carries TRBV11-2 and TRBJ1-4; D perhaps matches TRBD1 (6 bases). This CDR3 is built from 14 residues. V was cut by 5 bases and J by 4 bases, with 11 bases left in between. The V gene's germline CDR1 is SGHAT and CDR2 FQNNGV. The whole variable domain, remainder taken from reference TRBV11-2 and TRBJ1-4, is EAGVAQSPRYKIIEKRQSVAFWCNPISGHATLYWYQQILGQGPKLLIQFQNNGVVDDSQLPKDRFSAERLKGVDSTLKIQPAKLEDSAVYLCASSLGQLNEKLFFGSGTQLSVL.

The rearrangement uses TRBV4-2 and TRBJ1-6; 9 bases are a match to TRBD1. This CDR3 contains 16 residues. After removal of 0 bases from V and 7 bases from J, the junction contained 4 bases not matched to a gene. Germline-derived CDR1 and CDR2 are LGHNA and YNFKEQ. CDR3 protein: CASSQDPGTGNSPLHF. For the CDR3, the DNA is TGTGCCAGCAGCCAAGATCCCGGGACAGGGAATTCACCCCTCCACTTT.

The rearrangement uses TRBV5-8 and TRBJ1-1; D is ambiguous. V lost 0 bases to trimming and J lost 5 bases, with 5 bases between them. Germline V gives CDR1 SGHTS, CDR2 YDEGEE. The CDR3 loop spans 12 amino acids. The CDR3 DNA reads TGTGCCAGCAGCTTGGATCGGACTGAAGCTTTCTTT. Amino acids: CASSLDRTEAFF.

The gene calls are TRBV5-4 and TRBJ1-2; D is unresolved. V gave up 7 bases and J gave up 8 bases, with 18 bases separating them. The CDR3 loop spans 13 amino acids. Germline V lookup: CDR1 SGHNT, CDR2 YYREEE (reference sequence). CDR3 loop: CASPEGGAGGYTF. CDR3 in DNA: TGTGCCAGCCCCGAGGGAGGCGCGGGCGGCTACACCTTC.

CDR3 residues: CASSLAASGGYTF. Written as DNA, the CDR3 is TGTGCCAGCAGCTTGGCGGCATCCGGGGGGTACACCTTC. This sequence joins TRBV5-6 and TRBJ1-2; perhaps TRBD1 as D (5 bases). From germline, CDR1 is SGHDT and CDR2 YYEEEE. The CDR3 has 13 residues. V lost 0 bases and J 11 bases, leaving 14 bases between the germline ends.

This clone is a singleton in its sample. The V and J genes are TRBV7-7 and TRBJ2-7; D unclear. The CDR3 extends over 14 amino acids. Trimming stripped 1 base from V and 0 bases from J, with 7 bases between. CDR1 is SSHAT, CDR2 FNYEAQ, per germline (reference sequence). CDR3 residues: CASSLEPSSYEQYF. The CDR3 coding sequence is TGTGCCAGCAGCTTAGAACCCAGCTCCTACGAGCAGTACTTC.

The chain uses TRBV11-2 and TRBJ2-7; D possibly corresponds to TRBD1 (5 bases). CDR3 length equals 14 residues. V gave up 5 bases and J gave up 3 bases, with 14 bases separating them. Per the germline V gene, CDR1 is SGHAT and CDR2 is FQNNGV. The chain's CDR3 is CASSPLTANYEQYF. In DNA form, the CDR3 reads TGTGCCAGCAGCCCCTTGACAGCGAACTACGAGCAGTACTTC.

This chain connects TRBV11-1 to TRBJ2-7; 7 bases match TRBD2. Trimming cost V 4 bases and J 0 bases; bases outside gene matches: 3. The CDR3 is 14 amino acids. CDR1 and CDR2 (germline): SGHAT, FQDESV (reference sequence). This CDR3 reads CASSSGGPSYEQYF. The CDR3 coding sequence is TGTGCCAGCAGCTCGGGGGGTCCCTCCTACGAGCAGTACTTC.

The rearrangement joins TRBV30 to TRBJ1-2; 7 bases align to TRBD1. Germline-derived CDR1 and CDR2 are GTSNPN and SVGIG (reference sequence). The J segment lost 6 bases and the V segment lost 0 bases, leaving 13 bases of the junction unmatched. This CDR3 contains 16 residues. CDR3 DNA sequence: TGTGCCTGGAGTGTCGAGACAGGGTGCGGTCTCGATGGCTACACCTTC. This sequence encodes CAWSVETGCGLDGYTF.

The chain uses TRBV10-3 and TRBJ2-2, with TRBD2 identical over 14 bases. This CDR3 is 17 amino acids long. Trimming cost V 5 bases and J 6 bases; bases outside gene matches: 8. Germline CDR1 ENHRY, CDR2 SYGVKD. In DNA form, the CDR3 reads TGTGCCATCAGTCCTCAGGGGACTAGCGGGAGATCCGGGGAGCTGTTTTTT. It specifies CAISPQGTSGRSGELFF.

This chain's CDR3 is CSVPPGTGNDGYTF. The CDR3 bases are TGCAGCGTCCCTCCCGGGACAGGGAACGATGGCTACACCTTC. The rearrangement uses TRBV29-1 and TRBJ1-2; 9 positions match TRBD1. The germline CDR1 and CDR2 sequences are SQVTM and ANQGSEA. The CDR3 has 14 amino acids. V shed 6 bases, J shed 6 bases, and the junction held 11 bases outside the gene matches.

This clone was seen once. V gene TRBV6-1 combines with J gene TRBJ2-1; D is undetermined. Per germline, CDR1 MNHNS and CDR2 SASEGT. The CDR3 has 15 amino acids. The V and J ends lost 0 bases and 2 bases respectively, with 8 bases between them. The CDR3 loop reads CASSEARRTYNEQFF. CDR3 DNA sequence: TGTGCCAGCAGTGAAGCGAGGCGAACCTACAATGAGCAGTTCTTC.

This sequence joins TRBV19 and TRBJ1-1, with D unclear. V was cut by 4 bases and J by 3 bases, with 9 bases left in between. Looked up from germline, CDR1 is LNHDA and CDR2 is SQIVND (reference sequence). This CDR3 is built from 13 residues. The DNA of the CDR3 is TGTGCCAGTAGTACCACACCCCACACTGAAGCTTTCTTT. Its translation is CASSTTPHTEAFF. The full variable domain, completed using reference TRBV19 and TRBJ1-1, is DGGITQSPKYLFRKEGQNVTLSCEQNLNHDAMYWYRQDPGQGLRLIYYSQIVNDFQKGDIAEGYSVSREKKESFPLTVTSAQKNPTAFYLCASSTTPHTEAFFGQGTRLTVV.

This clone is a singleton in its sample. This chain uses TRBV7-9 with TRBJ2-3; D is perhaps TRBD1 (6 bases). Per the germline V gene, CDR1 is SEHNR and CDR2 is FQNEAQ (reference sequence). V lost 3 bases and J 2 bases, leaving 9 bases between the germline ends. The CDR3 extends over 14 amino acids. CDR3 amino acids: CASSFGDTTDTQYF. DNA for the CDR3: TGTGCCAGCAGCTTCGGGGACACCACAGATACGCAGTATTTT. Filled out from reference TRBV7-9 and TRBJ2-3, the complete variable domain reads DTGVSQNPRHKITKRGQNVTFRCDPISEHNRLYWYRQTLGQGPEFLTYFQNEAQLEKSRLLSDRFSAERPKGSFSTLEIQRTEQGDSAMYLCASSFGDTTDTQYFGPGTRLTVL.

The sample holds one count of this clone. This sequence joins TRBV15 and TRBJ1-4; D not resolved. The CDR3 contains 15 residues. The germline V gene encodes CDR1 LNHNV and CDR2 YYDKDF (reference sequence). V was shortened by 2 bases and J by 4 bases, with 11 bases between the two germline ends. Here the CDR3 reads CATSRYREGNEKLFF. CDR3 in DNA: TGTGCCACCAGCAGATATCGAGAGGGTAATGAAAAACTGTTTTTT.

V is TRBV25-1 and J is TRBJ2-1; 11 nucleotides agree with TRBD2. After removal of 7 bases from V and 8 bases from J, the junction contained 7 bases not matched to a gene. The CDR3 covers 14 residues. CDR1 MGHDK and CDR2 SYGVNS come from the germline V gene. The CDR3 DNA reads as TGTGCCAGCATTAGCGGGGGGGCCATGGATGAGCAGTTCTTC. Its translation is CASISGGAMDEQFF.